This passage covers 32 T cell receptor beta chains from one sample sequenced in a study of preoperative IRX-2 immunotherapy in early breast cancer. Clones were sequenced by immunoSEQ multiplex PCR, and TCRdb holds only the in-frame ones, with some missing. The profile shows roughly 93,000 clones, about nine tenths of them singletons. Regarding treatment: preoperative locoregional IRX-2 cytokine immunotherapy. This material consisted of tumor tissue, taken after IRX-2 immunotherapy. These receptors were obtained from a human donor with breast cancer.

This clone came up once. At one end the junction does not follow the germline gene, possibly because of a read error. The gene calls are TRBV19 and TRBJ1-2, with TRBD1 identical over 8 bases. Per germline, CDR1 LNHDA and CDR2 SQIVND (reference sequence). The CDR3 runs to 14 residues. This CDR3 is CASSSRTGLVHFAF. In DNA, the CDR3 is TGTGCCAGTAGTTCCCGGACAGGGTTGGTGCATTTCGCCTTC.

The chain combines TRBV6-8 with TRBJ1-4; D might be TRBD1 (5 bases). Germline CDR1 is MNHGY and CDR2 is SAAAGT. CDR3 size: 15 residues. Trimming removed 0 bases from V and 8 bases from J, with 13 bases in between. The CDR3 DNA is TGTGCCAGCAGTTACTCCCCGGGGACTGAAGAAAAACTGTTTTTT. Encoded protein: CASSYSPGTEEKLFF.

J is TRBJ1-5 and V is TRBV2, with 9 bases that match TRBD1. The CDR3 contains 15 residues. V gave up 5 bases and J gave up 3 bases; unmatched junction bases: 5. The germline V gene encodes CDR1 SNHLY and CDR2 FYNNEI. This chain's CDR3 is CASSWDRDLNQPQHF. In DNA, the CDR3 is TGTGCCAGCAGTTGGGACAGGGACCTCAATCAGCCCCAGCATTTT.

The V call is TRBV18, the J call TRBJ1-3; a possible D gene is TRBD1 (5 bases). Germline CDR1 is KGHSH and CDR2 is LQKENI. The V end lost 3 bases, the J end lost 0 bases, and 9 bases lay between the germline ends. CDR3 length: 15 amino acids. CDR3 residues: CASSPWGISGNTIYF. The CDR3 region has the DNA TGTGCCAGCTCACCTTGGGGGATCTCTGGAAACACCATATATTTT.

The genes are TRBV11-3 and TRBJ2-1; TRBD2 aligns across 8 bases. The CDR3 is 16 amino acids. Trimming cost V 5 bases and J 8 bases; bases outside gene matches: 14. The germline V gene encodes CDR1 SGHNT and CDR2 YENEEA. The DNA for the CDR3 is TGTGCCAGCAGCCCCATAGTCGGGGGGGGTGTCTATGAGCAGTTCTTC. This gives the protein CASSPIVGGGVYEQFF.

The chain combines TRBV10-2 with TRBJ2-1; the match to TRBD2 covers 10 bases. Germline V gives CDR1 WSHSY, CDR2 SAAADI. The V segment lost 10 bases and the J segment 3 bases; nucleotides outside the gene matches: 3. The CDR3 runs to 13 residues. The DNA for the CDR3 is TGCGCCACCCTAGCGGGGGACTACAATGAGCAGTTCTTC. It specifies CATLAGDYNEQFF.

The rearrangement uses TRBV18 and TRBJ1-2; no firm D call. Germline CDR1 is KGHSH and CDR2 is LQKENI. Trimming pared 4 bases from V and 6 bases from J, leaving 15 bases between. The CDR3 sequence is 14 residues long. The CDR3 coding sequence is TGTGCCAGCTCACTGAGTGGGCCCCAGGATGGCTACACCTTC. Translating it yields CASSLSGPQDGYTF.

This clone has just one count. The chain combines TRBV28 with TRBJ1-1; D gene unclear. The CDR3 covers 12 residues. Trimming stripped 7 bases from V and 4 bases from J, with 10 bases between. CDR1 MDHEN and CDR2 SYDVKM come from the germline V gene. The CDR3 DNA is TGTGCCAGCATCTCGGGGATCACTGAAGCTTTCTTT. This sequence encodes CASISGITEAFF.

The V call is TRBV7-6, the J call TRBJ2-7; 9 bases map to TRBD1. Germline V lookup: CDR1 SGHVS, CDR2 FNYEAQ. The ends lost 3 bases at V and 4 bases at J; junction bases unmatched: 7. This CDR3 region has 15 residues. The CDR3 reads CASSLLTGGGYEQYF. The CDR3 region has the DNA TGTGCCAGCAGCTTGTTGACAGGGGGTGGGTACGAGCAGTACTTC. The full variable domain, with the rest looked up from reference TRBV7-6 and TRBJ2-7, is GAGVSQSPRYKVTKRGQDVALRCDPISGHVSLYWYRQALGQGPEFLTYFNYEAQQDKSGLPNDRFSAERPEGSISTLTIQRTEQRDSAMYRCASSLLTGGGYEQYFGPGTRLTVT.

Only a few counts were recorded for this clone. The chain combines TRBV14 with TRBJ2-7; D ambiguous. The germline V gene encodes CDR1 SGHDN and CDR2 FVKESK. V lost 4 bases and J 4 bases, leaving 8 bases between the germline ends. The CDR3 consists of 12 residues. CDR3 loop: CASSRDLYEQYF. CDR3 bases: TGTGCCAGCAGCCGAGACTTGTACGAGCAGTACTTC.

The chain uses TRBV30 and TRBJ1-4; possibly TRBD1 for D (5 bases). The CDR3 consists of 14 residues. CDR1 is GTSNPN and CDR2 is SVGIG in the germline V gene (reference sequence). Trimming removed 3 bases from V and 4 bases from J, with 12 bases in between. The CDR3 loop reads CAWRPGPVNEKLFF. The CDR3 DNA follows: TGTGCCTGGAGACCAGGGCCAGTTAATGAAAAACTGTTTTTT. The full variable domain, with the rest looked up from reference TRBV30 and TRBJ1-4, is SQTIHQWPATLVQPVGSPLSLECTVEGTSNPNLYWYRQAAGRGLQLLFYSVGIGQISSEVPQNLSASRPQDRQFILSSKKLLLSDSGFYLCAWRPGPVNEKLFFGSGTQLSVL.

This clone was counted between two and nine times. The chain uses TRBV5-1 and TRBJ2-3, with 7 bases that match TRBD1. CDR1 is SGHRS and CDR2 is YFSETQ in the germline V gene. This CDR3 is built from 14 residues. The V and J ends lost 4 bases and 2 bases, in that order; junction bases with no gene match: 4. The CDR3 protein is CASSRDSNTDTQYF. The CDR3 DNA is TGCGCCAGCAGCCGGGACAGCAACACAGATACGCAGTATTTT.

The chain carries TRBV19 and TRBJ1-1, with a weak D call TRBD1 (6 bases). Germline V gives CDR1 LNHDA, CDR2 SQIVND (reference sequence). CDR3 length: 15 residues. The V and J ends lost 8 bases and 0 bases respectively, with 16 bases between them. CDR3 nucleotide sequence: TGTGCCAGTGGGGGAGCCGGGACAATGAACACTGAAGCTTTCTTT. Residues: CASGGAGTMNTEAFF.

CDR3 in amino acids: CASSFDGYSNQPQHF. The CDR3 DNA is TGTGCCAGCAGTTTCGACGGGTATAGCAATCAGCCCCAGCATTTT. The chain carries TRBV6-7 and TRBJ1-5; D is unclear. TRBV6-7 is classed as an ORF, of uncertain function. The V gene lost 4 bases and the J gene lost 0 bases, with 10 bases spanning the gap. CDR3 length: 15 residues.

This clone is medium-sized (0.01 to 0.1%) within its sample. The chain couples TRBV5-1 to TRBJ2-7; 10 bases are a match to TRBD1. The CDR3 sequence is 15 residues long. Trimming removed 3 bases from V and 9 bases from J; junction bases left unmatched: 12. Germline V gene lookup returns CDR1 SGHRS and CDR2 YFSETQ. In DNA form, the CDR3 reads TGCGCCAGCAGCTCTCCCGGGACAGGGGTCTTCGGGCAGTACTTC. This encodes CASSSPGTGVFGQYF.

The chain has TRBV11-3 and TRBJ2-1; unclear D gene. Per the germline V gene, CDR1 is SGHNT and CDR2 is YENEEA. Trimming shortened V by 3 bases and J by 2 bases, and 17 bases separated the two germline ends. This CDR3 has 17 residues. CDR3 sequence reads: CASSLGYELRTYNEQFF. CDR3 in DNA: TGTGCCAGCAGCTTGGGGTATGAACTACGGACCTACAATGAGCAGTTCTTC.

The gene calls are TRBV29-1 and TRBJ2-1, with D tentatively TRBD1 or TRBD2 (6 bases each). Germline-derived CDR1 and CDR2 are SQVTM and ANQGSEA. V was shortened by 7 bases and J by 6 bases, with 16 bases between the two germline ends. CDR3 length: 13 amino acids. This chain's CDR3 is CSDEGDGSNEQFF. The CDR3 DNA is TGCAGCGACGAGGGGGACGGGAGCAATGAGCAGTTCTTC.

The chain is built from TRBV11-3 and TRBJ2-7, with TRBD1 identical over 9 bases. CDR1 is SGHNT and CDR2 is YENEEA in the germline V gene. V trimming: 3 bases; J trimming: 6 bases; junction bases outside the gene matches: 6. This CDR3 has 14 amino acids. The CDR3 loop reads CASSLAGTGSEQYF. Here the CDR3 DNA reads TGTGCCAGCAGCTTGGCCGGGACAGGGAGCGAGCAGTACTTC.

The CDR3 region has the DNA TGTGCCAGCTCACCCGCTAGGGTCAGGGCTCACGAGCAGTACTTC. This codes for CASSPARVRAHEQYF. The chain employs TRBV18 and TRBJ2-7; D might be TRBD1 (5 bases). Germline assignment: CDR1 KGHSH and CDR2 LQKENI. The CDR3 is 15 amino acids. The V and J ends lost 3 bases and 5 bases respectively, with 17 bases between them.

The chain joins TRBV22-1 to TRBJ1-5; the table's D call, TRBD1, has no DNA check behind it. TRBV22-1 is described as a pseudogene. The CDR3 sequence is 15 residues long. The CDR3 sequence is CASSPKGKAAQPQHF. DNA of the CDR3: TGTGCCAGCAGTCCCAAGGGGAAGGCGGCTCAGCCCCAGCATTTT.

The chain links TRBV12-5 to TRBJ2-3, with a possible D match to TRBD2 (5 bases). This CDR3 is built from 15 residues. V lost 6 bases to trimming and J lost 0 bases, with 13 bases between them. In germline, CDR1 is LGHNT, CDR2 FRNRAP. CDR3 nucleotide sequence: TGTGCTAGTGGGCCGGGGTACCCTAGCACAGATACGCAGTATTTT. Protein product: CASGPGYPSTDTQYF.

Written as DNA, the CDR3 is TGTGCCAGCAGCTTCTATCGGGGGGGCTCCTACAATGAGCAGTTCTTC. Amino acid sequence: CASSFYRGGSYNEQFF. The V and J genes are TRBV7-6 and TRBJ2-1; 8 positions agree with TRBD2. After removal of 3 bases from V and 0 bases from J, the junction contained 4 bases not matched to a gene. Germline CDR1 SGHVS, CDR2 FNYEAQ. The CDR3 spans 16 residues.

The rearrangement links TRBV9 to TRBJ2-3, with D maybe TRBD2 (6 bases). The V and J ends lost 2 bases and 1 base respectively, with 11 bases between them. The CDR3 covers 15 residues. In germline, CDR1 is SGDLS, CDR2 YYNGEE. DNA for the CDR3: TGTGCCAGCAGCGTCCTACTAGCCGGCACAGATACGCAGTATTTT. The encoded protein is CASSVLLAGTDTQYF.

The rearrangement links TRBV30 to TRBJ1-4; 7 bases fit TRBD1. Trimming took 3 bases from V and 8 from J; bases not matched to a gene: 3. The V gene's germline CDR1 is GTSNPN and CDR2 SVGIG (reference sequence). This CDR3 has 12 residues. Here the CDR3 DNA reads TGTGCCTGGAGATCACAGGGGGAAAAACTGTTTTTT. Its translation: CAWRSQGEKLFF. Based on the CDR3 plus reference TRBV30 and TRBJ1-4, the full variable domain is SQTIHQWPATLVQPVGSPLSLECTVEGTSNPNLYWYRQAAGRGLQLLFYSVGIGQISSEVPQNLSASRPQDRQFILSSKKLLLSDSGFYLCAWRSQGEKLFFGSGTQLSVL.

This clone has more than one count but fewer than ten. This chain joins TRBV15 and TRBJ1-4, with 7 bases that match TRBD1. V dropped 0 bases and J dropped 8; count of bases not matched to a gene: 6. CDR1 is LNHNV and CDR2 is YYDKDF in the germline V gene (reference sequence). This CDR3 is 15 amino acids long. The CDR3 sequence is CATSREGQVGEKLFF. The CDR3 bases are TGTGCCACCAGCAGAGAAGGACAGGTGGGAGAAAAACTGTTTTTT.

The chain recombines TRBV28 with TRBJ2-7, with D uncertain. Germline V CDR1 and CDR2: MDHEN, SYDVKM. Trimming left V 2 bases short and J 1 base short, with 9 bases between. The CDR3 loop spans 14 amino acids. The CDR3 is CASSLGSPSYEQYF. CDR3 nucleotide sequence: TGTGCCAGCAGTTTAGGGTCTCCGTCCTACGAGCAGTACTTC.

This clone was recorded once. V and J are TRBV18 and TRBJ2-7, with 7 nucleotides matching TRBD2. V gave up 1 base and J gave up 3 bases; unmatched junction bases: 15. Germline V gene lookup returns CDR1 KGHSH and CDR2 LQKENI. The CDR3 covers 18 residues. The CDR3 DNA is TGTGCCAGCTCACCACAGAATCTTCGGCTAGCGGAGAGCTACGAGCAGTACTTC. Translating it yields CASSPQNLRLAESYEQYF.

The V and J genes are TRBV6-8 and TRBJ1-2, with TRBD1 matching 8 bases. This CDR3 spans 13 amino acids. Germline loops: CDR1 MNHGY, CDR2 SAAAGT. V trimming: 4 bases; J trimming: 6 bases; junction bases outside the gene matches: 4. The CDR3, as DNA: TGTGCCAGCAGTTCAGGGGGCAGAGATGGCTACACCTTC. Translated, it gives CASSSGGRDGYTF.

This sequence joins TRBV30 and TRBJ2-7, with a weak D call TRBD2 (7 bases). Trimming took off 3 bases at V and 6 bases at J, with 15 bases between the two ends. CDR3 length: 13 amino acids. The germline V gene encodes CDR1 GTSNPN and CDR2 SVGIG (reference sequence). CDR3 DNA sequence: TGTGCCTGGAGCGGACAGTCGGGGGGCGAGCAGTACTTC. It codes for CAWSGQSGGEQYF.

The rearrangement joins TRBV23-1 to TRBJ2-7; D is ambiguous. TRBV23-1 is filed as an ORF, its function uncertain. This CDR3 is 15 amino acids long. V lost 6 bases and J lost 10, with 25 bases in between. CDR3 in DNA: TGCGCCAGCAGCTTGAGCGCCCGTTTTAGAGGCTTCCAGTACTTC. This codes for CASSLSARFRGFQYF.

J is TRBJ1-2 and V is TRBV6-8, with D hard to call. V was shortened by 6 bases and J by 4 bases, with 9 bases between the two germline ends. Germline loops: CDR1 MNHGY, CDR2 SAAAGT. The CDR3 length is 12 residues. The DNA of the CDR3 is TGTGCCAGCAGCTCACGGTCCTATGGCTACACCTTC. This gives the protein CASSSRSYGYTF.

This rearrangement joins TRBV25-1 to TRBJ1-2, with D possibly TRBD1 on 5 matching bases. Trimming pared 6 bases from V and 1 base from J, leaving 12 bases between. The CDR3 spans 14 residues. In germline, CDR1 is MGHDK, CDR2 SYGVNS. CDR3 in DNA: TGTGCCAGCAGACGGGACGGATTTAACTATGGCTACACCTTC. Its protein product is CASRRDGFNYGYTF.